The clone carrying this T cell receptor beta chain was recorded many times. These data belong to a study of early T cells in non-severe SARS-CoV-2 infection. Whole-study context: It was bulk RNA from unsorted whole blood that was sequenced, and the chains were unpaired.

Unique molecular identifiers were affixed to single, distinct cDNA molecules. TCRdb independently ran MiXCR on the 5' RACE reads; one entry per CDR3 protein. The table records 65,000 to 95,000 distinct CDR3 sequences, about 5% of them present only once. The CDR3 is 15 amino acids. Germline assignment: CDR1 MNHEY and CDR2 SMNVEV (reference sequence). V lost 8 bases to trimming and J lost 4 bases, with 21 bases between them. The TCR comes from an adult who was a healthcare worker with PCR-confirmed SARS-CoV-2 infection or an uninfected control (not recorded which). Sequenced here: whole blood, sampled at baseline. This chain uses TRBV27 with TRBJ2-7, with D tentatively TRBD1 (5 bases). The CDR3 spells CASRFAETASYEQYF. The CDR3 coding sequence is TGTGCCAGCCGGTTTGCAGAGACAGCGAGTTACGAGCAGTACTTC.